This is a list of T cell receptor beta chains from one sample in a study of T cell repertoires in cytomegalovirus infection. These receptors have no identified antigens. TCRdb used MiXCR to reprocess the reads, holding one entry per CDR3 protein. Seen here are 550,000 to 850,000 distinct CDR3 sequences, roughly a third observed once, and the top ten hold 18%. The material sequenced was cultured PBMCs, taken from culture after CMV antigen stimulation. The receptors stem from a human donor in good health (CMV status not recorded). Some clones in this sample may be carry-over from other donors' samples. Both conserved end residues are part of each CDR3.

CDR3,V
CASSLGRGDDRYEQYF,TRBV7-2
CASNGNSGNTIYF,TRBV2
CASWDGGAGNEQFF,TRBV6-6
CASSPTSGTEDYEQYF,TRBV27
CSVRPAGIGDGYTF,TRBV29-1
CASSLPGGGYGYTF,TRBV5-6
CASSLESGEAGTQYF,TRBV7-9
CASSLTGLTLSPLHF,TRBV5-1
CSAIPGGPEETQYF,TRBV20-1
CASTTGPAKNIQYF,TRBV12-3/TRBV12-4
CASTPGTPIPQYF,TRBV7-2
CASSSSGIGYNEQFF,TRBV18
CASSFLPQGANVLTF,TRBV27
CASSWLAERDTQYF,TRBV12-3/TRBV12-4
CASSLSSGGGQETQYF,TRBV7-2
CASRGLGVSYTF,TRBV12-3/TRBV12-4
CASSPPATSGRASGTQYF,TRBV12-3/TRBV12-4
CASRGEGQEEETQYF,TRBV7-8
CASSSATYGELFF,TRBV7-2
CASSLRGSGKGNTIYF,TRBV28
CASAPSTDTQYF,TRBV28
CASSPPRGQGNQPQHF,TRBV7-2
CASSFPPGQILFF,TRBV7-2
CASSLDGGIAKNIQYF,TRBV7-2
CASSSTGRWNTEAFF,TRBV9
CASGITRTGELFF,TRBV11-3
CASSLDLPGYNGNTEAFF,TRBV7-2
CASSSEGGSGSPLHF,TRBV6-1
CASSLFGAGDEKLFF,TRBV7-2
CASGSGKVYNEQFF,TRBV2
CASSLNGGAGNEQFF,TRBV7-2
CASSELGGGTKQFF,TRBV6-2/TRBV6-3
CASSLRGGTSGIPMDF,TRBV7-2
CASSFDVEAFF,TRBV7-9
CASSYKVAEATYEQYF,TRBV6-6
CASSPRISGTLLEQYF,TRBV4-1
CASSYLISGSIADTQYF,TRBV6-5